Sequencing of this T cell receptor beta chain was carried out in a study of T cells in Graves' hyperthyroidism and ophthalmopathy. Study background: Peripheral blood collection took place at initial diagnosis, before any treatment.

Trimming took off 0 bases at V and 4 bases at J, with 6 bases between the two ends. Germline CDR1 is LNHDA and CDR2 is SQIVND (reference sequence). This CDR3 has 13 amino acids. Over 18 months, lack of ophthalmopathy progression marked Graves' hyperthyroidism as stable. This clonotype occurred a few times. TCR beta CDR3 regions were amplified from RNA. The study used the HTBI primer set for a first-round RT-PCR of the TCR CDR3. From the multiplex PCR reads, TCRdb called clonotypes with MiXCR, one entry per CDR3 protein. This sample has 200,000 or so distinct CDR3 sequences; about a sixth occur once, and the top ten carry more than 50%.

This sequence joins TRBV19 and TRBJ1-1; the D is unclear. This TCR was recovered from a woman between 45 and 60 years old with Graves' hyperthyroidism. Material for sequencing was blood. This CDR3 reads CASSIERFTEAFF. The CDR3 region has the DNA TGTGCCAGTAGTATAGAACGGTTCACTGAAGCTTTCTTT.